This T cell receptor beta chain was observed in a study of graft-versus-host responses after intestinal transplantation. Comments on this clone: Its specificity is unknown.

Clones were read by immunoSEQ multiplex PCR, and TCRdb kept only the in-frame ones, dropping some. Among more than 100,000 clones listed, approximately 95% were seen once. The source of this sequence is a human donor who received an intestinal transplant. The sample was unstimulated CD4+ T cells sorted from spleen or lymph node cells, taken before intestinal transplant.

The CDR3 loop is CASSFSRGQAFF. DNA of the CDR3: TGTGCCAGCAGCTTTTCAAGGGGGCAAGCTTTCTTT. The chain uses TRBV11-3 and TRBJ1-1; 7 bases fit TRBD1. Germline V CDR1 and CDR2: SGHNT, YENEEA. V trimming: 3 bases; J trimming: 9 bases; junction bases outside the gene matches: 4. The CDR3 totals 12 residues.